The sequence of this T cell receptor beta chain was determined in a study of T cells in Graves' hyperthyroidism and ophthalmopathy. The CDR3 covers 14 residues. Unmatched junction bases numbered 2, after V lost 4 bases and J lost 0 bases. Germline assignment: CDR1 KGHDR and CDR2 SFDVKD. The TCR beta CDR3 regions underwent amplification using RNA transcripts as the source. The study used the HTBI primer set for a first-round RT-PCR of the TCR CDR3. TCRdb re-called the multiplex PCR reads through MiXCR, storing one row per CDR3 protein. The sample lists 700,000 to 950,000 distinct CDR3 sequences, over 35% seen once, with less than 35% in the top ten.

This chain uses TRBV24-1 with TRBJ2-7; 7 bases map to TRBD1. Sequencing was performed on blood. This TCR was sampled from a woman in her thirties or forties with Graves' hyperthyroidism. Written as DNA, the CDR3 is TGTGCCACCAGTGAGACAGGGAGCTCCTACGAGCAGTACTTC. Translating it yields CATSETGSSYEQYF.